This T cell receptor (beta chain) is from a study of blood T cell repertoires in COVID-19. Across the whole study: The United States, Italy and Spain supplied acute and convalescent COVID-19 samples.

The CDR3 has 16 amino acids. Unmatched junction bases numbered 6, after V lost 4 bases and J lost 2 bases. The V gene's germline CDR1 is SGHVS and CDR2 FNYEAQ. Some clones are missing from TCRdb's copy, which holds only in-frame ones; the method was immunoSEQ multiplex PCR. The table includes about 140,000 clones, about nine tenths detected once. This TCR came from a human donor in a cohort sampled during active COVID-19. The sequenced material came from peripheral blood. The rearrangement joins TRBV7-6 to TRBJ2-7; 12 nucleotides align to TRBD2. The CDR3 nucleotides are TGTGCCAGCAGCTCACCAGGACTAGCGGGGACCTACGAGCAGTACTTC. Residues: CASSSPGLAGTYEQYF.